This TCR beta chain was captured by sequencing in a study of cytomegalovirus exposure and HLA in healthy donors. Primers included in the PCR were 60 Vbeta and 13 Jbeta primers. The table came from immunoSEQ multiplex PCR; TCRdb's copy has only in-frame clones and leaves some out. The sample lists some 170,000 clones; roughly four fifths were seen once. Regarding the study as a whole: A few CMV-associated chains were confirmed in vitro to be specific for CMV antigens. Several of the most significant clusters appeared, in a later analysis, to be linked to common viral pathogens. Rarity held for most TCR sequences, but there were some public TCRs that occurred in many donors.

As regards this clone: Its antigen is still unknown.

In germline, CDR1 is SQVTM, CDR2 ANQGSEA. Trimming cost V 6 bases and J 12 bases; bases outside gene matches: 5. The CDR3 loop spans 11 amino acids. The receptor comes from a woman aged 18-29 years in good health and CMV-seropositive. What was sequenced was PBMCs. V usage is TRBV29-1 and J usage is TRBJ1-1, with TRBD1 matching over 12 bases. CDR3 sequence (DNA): TGCAGCGTCCCCGGGACAGGGGGCACTTTCTTT. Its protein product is CSVPGTGGTFF.